This record covers a single T cell receptor beta chain. Its specificity is not known. Data came from immunoSEQ multiplex PCR; TCRdb stores just in-frame clones and leaves some out. The table shows around 160,000 clones, with about 93% occurring only once. The data were taken from a study of T cell responses to AZD1222 COVID-19 vaccine. Overall study results and limits: Donors, mostly white British, included more females; clonal diversity was possibly underestimated.

Source: peripheral blood, taken on day 0 of AZD1222 vaccination. This receptor was obtained from an adult in good health.

CDR3 nucleotides: TGTGCCAGCTCACCATCTCACTCTGGAAACACCATATATTTT. Its protein product is CASSPSHSGNTIYF. V and J are TRBV18 and TRBJ1-3; D remains unclear. Germline assignment: CDR1 KGHSH and CDR2 LQKENI. Trimming removed 2 bases from V and 0 bases from J, with 5 bases in between. The CDR3 covers 14 residues.